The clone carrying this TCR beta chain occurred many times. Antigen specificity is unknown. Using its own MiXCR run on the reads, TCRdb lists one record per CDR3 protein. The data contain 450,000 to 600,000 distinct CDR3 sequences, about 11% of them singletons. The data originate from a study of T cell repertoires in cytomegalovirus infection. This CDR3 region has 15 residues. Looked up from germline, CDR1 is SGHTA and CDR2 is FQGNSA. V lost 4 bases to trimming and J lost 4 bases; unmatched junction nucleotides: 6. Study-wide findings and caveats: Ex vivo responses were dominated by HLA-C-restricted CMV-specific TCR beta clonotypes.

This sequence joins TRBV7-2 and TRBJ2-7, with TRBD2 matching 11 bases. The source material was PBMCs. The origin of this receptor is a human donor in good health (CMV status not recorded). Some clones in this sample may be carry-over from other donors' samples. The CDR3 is CASSSRLAGGYEQYF. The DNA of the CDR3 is TGTGCCAGCAGCTCACGGCTAGCGGGAGGTTACGAGCAGTACTTC.